The entry that follows covers one T cell receptor beta chain sequence. The antigen is undetermined. Germline V gene sequence: CDR1 GTSNPN, CDR2 SVGIG (reference sequence). The CDR3 consists of 12 residues. V dropped 2 bases and J dropped 3 bases, with 8 bases sitting between them. The sample comes from a study of cytomegalovirus exposure and HLA in healthy donors. General observations from the study: Reportedly, fewer N-insertions than the approximately 690-donor mean appeared in an Asian-associated ancestry cluster in a later analysis. Among immune exposure information, only CMV serostatus was available. Common viral pathogens seemed, in a later analysis, to connect with several of the most significant clusters.

Primers included in the PCR were 60 Vbeta and 13 Jbeta primers. The method was immunoSEQ multiplex PCR; TCRdb's version includes in-frame clones alone and lacks a portion of them. The sample has roughly 120,000 clones, 75% to 85% seen once. Specimen: PBMCs. This chain connects TRBV30 to TRBJ2-7; D uncertain. The TCR originated in a female donor in good health and CMV-seropositive. DNA for the CDR3: TGTGCCTGGAGTCCGACACACTACGAGCAGTACTTC. Amino acid sequence: CAWSPTHYEQYF.